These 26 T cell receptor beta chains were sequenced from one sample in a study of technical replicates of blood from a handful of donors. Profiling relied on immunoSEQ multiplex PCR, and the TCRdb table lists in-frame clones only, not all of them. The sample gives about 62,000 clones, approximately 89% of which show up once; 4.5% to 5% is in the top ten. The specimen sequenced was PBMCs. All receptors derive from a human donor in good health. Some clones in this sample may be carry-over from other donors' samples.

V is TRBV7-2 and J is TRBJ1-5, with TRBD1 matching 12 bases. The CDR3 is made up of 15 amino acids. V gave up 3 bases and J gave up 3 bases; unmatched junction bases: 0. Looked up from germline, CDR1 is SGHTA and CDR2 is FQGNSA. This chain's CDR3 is CASSLGQGANQPQHF. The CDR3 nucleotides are TGTGCCAGCAGCTTGGGACAGGGGGCCAATCAGCCCCAGCATTTT.

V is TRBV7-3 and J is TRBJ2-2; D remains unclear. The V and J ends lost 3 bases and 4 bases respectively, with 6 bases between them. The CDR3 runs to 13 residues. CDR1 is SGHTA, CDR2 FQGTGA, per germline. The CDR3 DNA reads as TGTGCCAGCAGCTTTAGTATCACCGGGGAGCTGTTTTTT. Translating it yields CASSFSITGELFF. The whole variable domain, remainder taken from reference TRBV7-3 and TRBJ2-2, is GAGVSQTPSNKVTEKGKYVELRCDPISGHTALYWYRQSLGQGPEFLIYFQGTGAADDSGLPNDRFFAVRPEGSVSTLKIQRTERGDSAVYLCASSFSITGELFFGEGSRLTVL.

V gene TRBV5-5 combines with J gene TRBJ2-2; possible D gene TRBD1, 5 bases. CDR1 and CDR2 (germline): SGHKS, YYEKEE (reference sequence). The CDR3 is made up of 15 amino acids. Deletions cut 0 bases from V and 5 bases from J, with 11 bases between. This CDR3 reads CASSLGDRPTGELFF. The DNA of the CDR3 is TGTGCCAGCAGCTTGGGAGACAGACCGACCGGGGAGCTGTTTTTT.

The CDR3 is CASSVTGRLGIYEQYF. The CDR3, as DNA: TGTGCCAGCAGCGTAACGGGGAGGCTTGGAATCTACGAGCAGTACTTC. V usage is TRBV9 and J usage is TRBJ2-7; perhaps TRBD2 as D (6 bases). There are 16 residues in the CDR3. In germline, CDR1 is SGDLS, CDR2 YYNGEE. V was trimmed by 1 base and J by 3 bases, leaving 17 bases between them.

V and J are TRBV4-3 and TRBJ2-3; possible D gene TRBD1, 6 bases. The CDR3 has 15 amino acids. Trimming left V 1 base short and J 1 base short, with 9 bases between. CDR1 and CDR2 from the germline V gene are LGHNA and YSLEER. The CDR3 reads CASSQAQGRTDTQYF. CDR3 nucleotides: TGCGCCAGCAGCCAAGCCCAGGGGCGCACAGATACGCAGTATTTT.

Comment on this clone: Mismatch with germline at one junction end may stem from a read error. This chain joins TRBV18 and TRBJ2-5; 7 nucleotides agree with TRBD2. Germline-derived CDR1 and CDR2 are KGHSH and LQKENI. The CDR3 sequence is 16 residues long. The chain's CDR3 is CASSPPSLALQGTQYF. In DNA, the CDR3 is TGTGCCAGCTCACCACCGTCACTAGCGTTACAAGGGACCCAGTACTTC.

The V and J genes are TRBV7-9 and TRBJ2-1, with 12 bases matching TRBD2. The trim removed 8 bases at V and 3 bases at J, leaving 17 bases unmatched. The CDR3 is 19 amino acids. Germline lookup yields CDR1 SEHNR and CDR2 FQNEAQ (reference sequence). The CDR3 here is CASGGGLAGPERVYNEQFF. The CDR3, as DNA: TGTGCCAGCGGGGGAGGACTAGCGGGACCCGAGAGAGTCTACAATGAGCAGTTCTTC. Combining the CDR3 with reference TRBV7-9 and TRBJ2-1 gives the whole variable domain DTGVSQNPRHKITKRGQNVTFRCDPISEHNRLYWYRQTLGQGPEFLTYFQNEAQLEKSRLLSDRFSAERPKGSFSTLEIQRTEQGDSAMYLCASGGGLAGPERVYNEQFFGPGTRLTVL.

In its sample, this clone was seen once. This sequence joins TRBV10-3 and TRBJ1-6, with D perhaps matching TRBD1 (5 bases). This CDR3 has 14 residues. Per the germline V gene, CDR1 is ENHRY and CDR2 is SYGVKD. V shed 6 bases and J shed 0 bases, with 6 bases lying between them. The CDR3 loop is CAISDSSYNSPLHF. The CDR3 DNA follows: TGTGCCATCAGCGACAGCTCCTATAATTCACCCCTCCACTTT.

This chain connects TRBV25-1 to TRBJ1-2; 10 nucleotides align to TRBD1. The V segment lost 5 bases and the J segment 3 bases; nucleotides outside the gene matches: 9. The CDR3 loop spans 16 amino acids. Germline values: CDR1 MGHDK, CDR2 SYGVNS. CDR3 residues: CASSLSGTGVYYGYTF. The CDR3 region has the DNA TGTGCCAGCAGTCTCTCCGGGACAGGGGTATACTATGGCTACACCTTC.

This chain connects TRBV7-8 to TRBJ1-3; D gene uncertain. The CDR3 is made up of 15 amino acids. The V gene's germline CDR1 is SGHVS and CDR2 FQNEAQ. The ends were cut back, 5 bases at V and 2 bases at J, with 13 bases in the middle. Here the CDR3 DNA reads TGTGCCAGCAGCGACCAGCGTGCTGCTGGAAACACCATATATTTT. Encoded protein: CASSDQRAAGNTIYF. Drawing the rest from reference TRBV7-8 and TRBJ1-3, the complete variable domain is GAGVSQSPRYKVAKRGQDVALRCDPISGHVSLFWYQQALGQGPEFLTYFQNEAQLDKSGLPSDRFFAERPEGSVSTLKIQRTQQEDSAVYLCASSDQRAAGNTIYFGEGSWLTVV.

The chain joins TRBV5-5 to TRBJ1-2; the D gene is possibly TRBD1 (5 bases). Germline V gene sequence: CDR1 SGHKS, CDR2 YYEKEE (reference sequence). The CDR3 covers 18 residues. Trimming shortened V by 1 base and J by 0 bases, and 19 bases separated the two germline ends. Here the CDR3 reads CASSLLDMVRASNYGYTF. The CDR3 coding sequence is TGTGCCAGCAGCTTGCTGGATATGGTCAGGGCGTCTAACTATGGCTACACCTTC.

Here the CDR3 reads CASSPKAGRGTDTQYF. The CDR3 bases are TGTGCCAGCAGTCCAAAGGCCGGGAGGGGCACAGATACGCAGTATTTT. The J gene is TRBJ2-3, the V gene TRBV7-2, with 8 bases that match TRBD2. CDR1 is SGHTA, CDR2 FQGNSA, per germline. This CDR3 spans 16 amino acids. V dropped 6 bases and J dropped 1; count of bases not matched to a gene: 9.

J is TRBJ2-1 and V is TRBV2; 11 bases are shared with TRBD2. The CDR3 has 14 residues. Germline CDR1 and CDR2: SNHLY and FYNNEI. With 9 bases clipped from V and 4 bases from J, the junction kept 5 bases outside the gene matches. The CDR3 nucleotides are TGTGCCAGGGGGTTAGCGGGGGGGTACAATGAGCAGTTCTTC. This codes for CARGLAGGYNEQFF.

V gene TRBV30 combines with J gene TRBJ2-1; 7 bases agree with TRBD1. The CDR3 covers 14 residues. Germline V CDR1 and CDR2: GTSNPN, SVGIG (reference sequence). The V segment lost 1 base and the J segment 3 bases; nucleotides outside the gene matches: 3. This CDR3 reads CAWSGQGHYNEQFF. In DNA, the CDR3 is TGTGCCTGGAGTGGACAGGGCCACTACAATGAGCAGTTCTTC.

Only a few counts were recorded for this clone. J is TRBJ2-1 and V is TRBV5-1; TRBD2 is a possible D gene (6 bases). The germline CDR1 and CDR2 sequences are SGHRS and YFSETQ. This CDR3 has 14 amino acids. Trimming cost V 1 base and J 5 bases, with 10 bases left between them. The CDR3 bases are TGCGCCAGCAGCTTGACGGGGGAGAACAATGAGCAGTTCTTC. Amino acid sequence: CASSLTGENNEQFF.

CDR3 in DNA: TGCAGCGTCCTGGAGGGCTACGAGCAGTACTTC. Its protein product is CSVLEGYEQYF. The chain combines TRBV29-1 with TRBJ2-7; TRBD2 is a possible D gene (6 bases). Looked up from germline, CDR1 is SQVTM and CDR2 is ANQGSEA. The V end lost 6 bases, the J end lost 3 bases, and 9 bases lay between the germline ends. CDR3 length: 11 amino acids.

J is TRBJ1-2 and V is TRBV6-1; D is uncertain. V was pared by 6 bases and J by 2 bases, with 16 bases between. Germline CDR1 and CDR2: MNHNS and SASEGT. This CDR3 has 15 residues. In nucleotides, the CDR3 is TGTGCCAGCAGGAAAATCGTTTCCGGGAACTATGGCTACACCTTC. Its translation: CASRKIVSGNYGYTF.

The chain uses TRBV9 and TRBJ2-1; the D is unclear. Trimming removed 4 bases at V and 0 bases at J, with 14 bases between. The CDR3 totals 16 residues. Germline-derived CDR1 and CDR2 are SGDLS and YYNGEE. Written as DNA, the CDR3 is TGTGCCAGCAGCCCCCCCGGGTGGAGCTCCTACAATGAGCAGTTCTTC. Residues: CASSPPGWSSYNEQFF.

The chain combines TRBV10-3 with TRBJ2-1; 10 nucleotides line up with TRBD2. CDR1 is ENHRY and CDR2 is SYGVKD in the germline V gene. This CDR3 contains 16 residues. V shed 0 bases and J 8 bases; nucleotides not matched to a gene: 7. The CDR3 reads CAISESLAGVMYEQFF. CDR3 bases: TGTGCCATCAGTGAGTCGCTAGCGGGGGTCATGTATGAGCAGTTCTTC.

In DNA form, the CDR3 reads TGTGCCAGCTCACCTGTCCCTACCCGCGAAGCTTTCTTT. Translating gives CASSPVPTREAFF. The chain links TRBV18 to TRBJ1-1; no reliable D call. With 3 bases removed from V and 8 bases from J, the gap between germline ends came to 13 bases. CDR3 length: 13 amino acids. Germline V gene data show CDR1 as KGHSH and CDR2 as LQKENI.

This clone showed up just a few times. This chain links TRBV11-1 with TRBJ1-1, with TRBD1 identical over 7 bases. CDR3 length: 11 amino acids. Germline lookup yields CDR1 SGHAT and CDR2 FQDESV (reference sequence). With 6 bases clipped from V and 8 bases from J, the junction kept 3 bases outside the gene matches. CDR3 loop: CASSLGQEAFF. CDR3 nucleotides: TGTGCCAGCAGTTTGGGACAGGAAGCTTTCTTT.

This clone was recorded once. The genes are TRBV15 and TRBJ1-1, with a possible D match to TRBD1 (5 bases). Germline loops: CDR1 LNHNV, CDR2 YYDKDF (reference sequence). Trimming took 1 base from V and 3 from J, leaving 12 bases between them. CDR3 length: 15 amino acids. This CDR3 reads CATSRAWGEDTEAFF. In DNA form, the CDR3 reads TGTGCCACCAGCAGAGCCTGGGGCGAGGACACTGAAGCTTTCTTT.

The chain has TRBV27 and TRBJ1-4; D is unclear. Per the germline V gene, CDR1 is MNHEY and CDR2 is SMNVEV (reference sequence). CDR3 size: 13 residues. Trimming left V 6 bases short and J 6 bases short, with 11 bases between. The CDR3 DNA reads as TGTGCCAGCAGCTACTTGGGAGATGAAAAACTGTTTTTT. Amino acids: CASSYLGDEKLFF.

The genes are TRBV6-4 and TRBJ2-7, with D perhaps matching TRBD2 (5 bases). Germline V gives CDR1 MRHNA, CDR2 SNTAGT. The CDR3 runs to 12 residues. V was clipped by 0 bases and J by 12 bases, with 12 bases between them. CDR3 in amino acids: CASSDSGRTWYF. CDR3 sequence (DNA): TGTGCCAGCAGTGACTCTGGACGGACTTGGTACTTC.

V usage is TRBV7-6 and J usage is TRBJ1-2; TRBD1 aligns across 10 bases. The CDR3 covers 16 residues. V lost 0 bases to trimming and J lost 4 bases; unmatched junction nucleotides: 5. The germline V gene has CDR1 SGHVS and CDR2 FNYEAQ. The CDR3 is CASSLAGTGVPYGYTF. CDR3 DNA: TGTGCCAGCAGCTTAGCCGGGACAGGGGTCCCCTATGGCTACACCTTC.

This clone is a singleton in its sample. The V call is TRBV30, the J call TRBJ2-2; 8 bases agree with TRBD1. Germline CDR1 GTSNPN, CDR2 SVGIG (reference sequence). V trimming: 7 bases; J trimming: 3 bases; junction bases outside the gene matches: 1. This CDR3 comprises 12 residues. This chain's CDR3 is CASTGDTGELFF. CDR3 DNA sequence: TGTGCCTCGACAGGGGACACCGGGGAGCTGTTTTTT.